The 29 T cell receptor beta chains below come from one sample, sequenced in a study of cytomegalovirus exposure and HLA in healthy donors (dated by TCRdb to the late 2010s). Libraries were constructed by the immunoSEQ multiplex PCR assay. A mixture of 60 forward primers for TCR Vbeta segments and 13 reverse primers for TCR Jbeta segments was used in the multiplex PCR. TCRdb provides this immuneACCESS table in a form limited to in-frame rearrangements. Some clones are lacking; in checked studies, under half of them reflect an unresolved V gene, and why the rest are absent is not known. A total of some 190,000 clones appear in this sample, 65% to 80% of them only once. The ten largest clones represent about 5% of the sample. Sequencing was performed on PBMCs. Receptor source: a man younger than 45 in good health and CMV-seropositive.

This clone came up once. J is TRBJ2-5 and V is TRBV6-1, with D tentatively TRBD2 (5 bases). CDR3 length: 14 amino acids. V lost 0 bases and J lost 6, with 11 bases in between. Germline values: CDR1 MNHNS, CDR2 SASEGT. The DNA for the CDR3 is TGTGCCAGCAGTGAAGCCGCGGGTATCCAGACCCAGTACTTC. This encodes CASSEAAGIQTQYF.

This clone appeared once. The chain links TRBV6-5 to TRBJ2-2; 12 bases align to TRBD2. After removal of 6 bases from V and 4 bases from J, the junction contained 3 bases not matched to a gene. Germline V CDR1 and CDR2: MNHEY, SVGAGI. The CDR3 consists of 15 residues. This chain's CDR3 is CASSRLAGVTGELFF. The DNA for the CDR3 is TGTGCCAGCAGCCGACTAGCGGGGGTCACCGGGGAGCTGTTTTTT.

This chain uses TRBV6-5 with TRBJ1-1; weak D call: TRBD1 (6 bases). Germline V lookup: CDR1 MNHEY, CDR2 SVGAGI. The length of the CDR3 is 15 residues. V lost 4 bases and J 5 bases, leaving 17 bases between the germline ends. Written as DNA, the CDR3 is TGTGCCAGCAGTTTCCCCTCAGGGGTTAAGACTGAAGCTTTCTTT. This sequence encodes CASSFPSGVKTEAFF.

Only a few counts were recorded for this clone. This rearrangement joins TRBV7-3 to TRBJ2-1; 7 nucleotides match TRBD2. The V segment lost 3 bases and the J segment 7 bases; nucleotides outside the gene matches: 9. This CDR3 is built from 15 residues. The V gene's germline CDR1 is SGHTA and CDR2 FQGTGA. The CDR3 loop is CASSFGGTPGNEQFF. For the CDR3, the DNA is TGTGCCAGCAGCTTCGGGGGGACCCCAGGGAATGAGCAGTTCTTC. The full variable domain, its missing parts supplied by reference TRBV7-3 and TRBJ2-1, is GAGVSQTPSNKVTEKGKYVELRCDPISGHTALYWYRQSLGQGPEFLIYFQGTGAADDSGLPNDRFFAVRPEGSVSTLKIQRTERGDSAVYLCASSFGGTPGNEQFFGPGTRLTVL.

The chain joins TRBV5-3 to TRBJ1-2; D unclear. TRBV5-3 has ORF status, its function being uncertain. Trimming removed 4 bases from V and 2 bases from J, with 12 bases in between. CDR3 length: 14 residues. CDR3: CARSPGKQNYGYTF. The CDR3 DNA is TGTGCCAGAAGCCCGGGGAAACAGAACTATGGCTACACCTTC.

The chain uses TRBV7-6 and TRBJ2-2; D perhaps matches TRBD2 (6 bases). The V end lost 5 bases, the J end lost 3 bases, and 16 bases lay between the germline ends. Germline-derived CDR1 and CDR2 are SGHVS and FNYEAQ. This CDR3 has 16 residues. CDR3 nucleotides: TGTGCCAGCAGCCAAAGGGAGGCAGCCTACACCGGGGAGCTGTTTTTT. Its translation is CASSQREAAYTGELFF.

The J gene is TRBJ1-1, the V gene TRBV5-1, with a possible D match to TRBD1 (6 bases). The V end lost 2 bases, the J end lost 1 base, and 27 bases lay between the germline ends. The CDR3 contains 20 residues. CDR1 is SGHRS, CDR2 YFSETQ, per germline. In nucleotides, the CDR3 is TGCGCCAGCAGCTTCCTTGGCCTTCCGAGGGGGAAGGGGCCGAACACTGAAGCTTTCTTT. Translated: CASSFLGLPRGKGPNTEAFF.

This clone came up a few times. The chain combines TRBV5-4 with TRBJ2-1, with D possibly matching TRBD2 (7 bases). Germline assignment: CDR1 SGHNT and CDR2 YYREEE (reference sequence). V was cut by 1 base and J by 7 bases, with 18 bases left in between. The CDR3 contains 16 residues. The CDR3 reads CASSLPPQQGGNEQFF. The CDR3 DNA sequence: TGTGCCAGCAGCTTGCCCCCCCAACAGGGAGGGAATGAGCAGTTCTTC.

With regard to this clone: One end of the junction does not line up with germline, which may come from a read error. The rearrangement links TRBV29-1 to TRBJ1-5; 9 bases align to TRBD1. Per the germline V gene, CDR1 is SQVTM and CDR2 is ANQGSEA. CDR3 size: 14 residues. The CDR3 sequence is CSVGAGQGGQPHHF. CDR3 nucleotide sequence: TGCAGCGTTGGGGCGGGACAGGGTGGACAGCCCCACCATTTT. Using reference TRBV29-1 and TRBJ1-5 for the parts outside the CDR3, the full variable domain is SAVISQKPSRDICQRGTSLTIQCQVDSQVTMMFWYRQQPGQSLTLIATANQGSEATYESGFVIDKFPISRPNLTFSTLTVSNMSPEDSSIYLCSVGAGQGGQPHHFGDGTRLSIL.

The chain employs TRBV5-1 and TRBJ2-7; D is unclear. The CDR3 totals 14 residues. The V end lost 1 base, the J end lost 1 base, and 9 bases lay between the germline ends. Germline CDR1 SGHRS, CDR2 YFSETQ. The CDR3, as DNA: TGCGCCAGCAGCTTGTCGTCGGTGTCCTACGAGCAGTACTTC. This gives the protein CASSLSSVSYEQYF.

This clone was observed a single time. The chain is built from TRBV5-4 and TRBJ1-1; possibly TRBD1 for D (6 bases). Germline V lookup: CDR1 SGHNT, CDR2 YYREEE (reference sequence). The CDR3 totals 15 residues. V was trimmed by 3 bases and J by 6 bases, leaving 18 bases between them. For the CDR3, the DNA is TGTGCCAGCAGCTCGCCAGGGAGTGGGGGCGCTGAAGCTTTCTTT. Translation: CASSSPGSGGAEAFF.

This chain joins TRBV10-3 and TRBJ2-2; D perhaps matches TRBD2 (6 bases). With 11 bases removed from V and 3 bases from J, the gap between germline ends came to 16 bases. The CDR3 sequence is 14 residues long. The V gene's germline CDR1 is ENHRY and CDR2 SYGVKD. CDR3 residues: CASGDGEYTGELFF. As DNA, the CDR3 is TGTGCCTCGGGGGACGGGGAATACACCGGGGAGCTGTTTTTT.

This chain links TRBV19 with TRBJ2-7, with a possible D match to TRBD2 (5 bases). With 4 bases removed from V and 4 bases from J, the gap between germline ends came to 14 bases. This CDR3 has 14 amino acids. Per germline, CDR1 LNHDA and CDR2 SQIVND (reference sequence). For the CDR3, the DNA is TGTGCCAGTAGTAGACTACGGACCCCGTACGAGCAGTACTTC. Its translation: CASSRLRTPYEQYF.

The chain employs TRBV2 and TRBJ2-2; the match to TRBD2 covers 13 bases. J was trimmed by 8 bases and V by 7 bases; bases with no gene match: 4. This CDR3 is built from 14 residues. Per germline, CDR1 SNHLY and CDR2 FYNNEI. Here the CDR3 DNA reads TGTGCCAGCAATGGACTAGCGGGGGCTGGGGAGCTGTTTTTT. Its translation: CASNGLAGAGELFF.

This rearrangement joins TRBV7-9 to TRBJ2-3; perhaps TRBD2 as D (6 bases). Germline values: CDR1 SEHNR, CDR2 FQNEAQ (reference sequence). The CDR3 covers 14 residues. V was shortened by 5 bases and J by 7 bases, with 16 bases between the two germline ends. As DNA, the CDR3 is TGTGCCAGCAGCCCCACTAGGGAGGCCTATACGCAGTATTTT. Translating it yields CASSPTREAYTQYF.

V and J are TRBV5-3 and TRBJ1-2; D is uncertain. TRBV5-3 is designated an ORF whose function remains uncertain. The length of the CDR3 is 10 residues. V shed 4 bases and J shed 5 bases, with 3 bases lying between them. The CDR3 loop reads CARSQYGYTF. DNA for the CDR3: TGTGCCAGAAGCCAGTATGGCTACACCTTC.

This chain's CDR3 is CASSSRPSGGKTQYF. CDR3 bases: TGTGCCAGCAGCTCCCGTCCTAGCGGGGGAAAGACCCAGTACTTC. The chain employs TRBV5-6 and TRBJ2-5, with TRBD2 matching 10 bases. This CDR3 contains 15 residues. Losses at the gene ends were 3 bases for V and 6 bases for J; bases not matched to a gene: 8. Germline V gives CDR1 SGHDT, CDR2 YYEEEE.

This sequence joins TRBV29-1 and TRBJ1-2, with D possibly TRBD1 on 5 matching bases. The V and J ends lost 5 bases and 2 bases respectively, with 12 bases between them. This CDR3 has 13 amino acids. CDR1 is SQVTM and CDR2 is ANQGSEA in the germline V gene. The CDR3 bases are TGCAGCGTTAAGGAACAGGAGAACTATGGCTACACCTTC. The encoded protein is CSVKEQENYGYTF.

This chain links TRBV5-4 with TRBJ2-7; the D gene is possibly TRBD1 (7 bases). The germline V gene encodes CDR1 SGHNT and CDR2 YYREEE (reference sequence). The CDR3 spans 15 residues. V was pared by 5 bases and J by 3 bases, with 18 bases between. CDR3 DNA: TGTGCCAGCAGTGGGGGGACAGAAACACGCTACGAGCAGTACTTC. Translation gives CASSGGTETRYEQYF. Full variable domain (outside the CDR3, taken from reference TRBV5-4 and TRBJ2-7): ETGVTQSPTHLIKTRGQQVTLRCSSQSGHNTVSWYQQALGQGPQFIFQYYREEENGRGNFPPRFSGLQFPNYSSELNVNALELDDSALYLCASSGGTETRYEQYFGPGTRLTVT.

The chain is built from TRBV4-1 and TRBJ2-7, with D perhaps matching TRBD1 (5 bases). There are 15 residues in the CDR3. Deletions cut 0 bases from V and 6 bases from J, with 15 bases between. The germline V gene encodes CDR1 MGHRA and CDR2 YSYEKL. CDR3 coding DNA: TGCGCCAGCAGCCAAGAACTGGACATATTCGCCGAGCAGTACTTC. Encoded protein: CASSQELDIFAEQYF.

The rearrangement uses TRBV5-4 and TRBJ2-2; 8 nucleotides align to TRBD2. With 4 bases clipped from V and 0 bases from J, the junction kept 5 bases outside the gene matches. The CDR3 is 16 residues long. Per germline, CDR1 SGHNT and CDR2 YYREEE (reference sequence). The CDR3 is CASSPSGGTNTGELFF. CDR3 bases: TGTGCCAGCAGCCCAAGCGGGGGAACGAACACCGGGGAGCTGTTTTTT.

This sequence joins TRBV28 and TRBJ2-5; TRBD1 aligns across 9 bases. The CDR3 length is 15 residues. Per germline, CDR1 MDHEN and CDR2 SYDVKM. Trimming took 3 bases from V and 1 from J; bases not matched to a gene: 3. The CDR3: CASSLGTGSQETQYF. In DNA, the CDR3 is TGTGCCAGCAGTTTGGGGACAGGGAGCCAAGAGACCCAGTACTTC.

This chain links TRBV2 with TRBJ2-1; 14 bases line up with TRBD2. Germline CDR1 and CDR2: SNHLY and FYNNEI. The J segment lost 6 bases and the V segment lost 5 bases, leaving 3 bases of the junction unmatched. The CDR3 runs 15 residues. CDR3 sequence reads: CASSWGLAGANEQFF. DNA for the CDR3: TGTGCCAGCAGTTGGGGACTAGCGGGGGCCAATGAGCAGTTCTTC. Full variable domain (missing parts from reference TRBV2 and TRBJ2-1): EPEVTQTPSHQVTQMGQEVILRCVPISNHLYFYWYRQILGQKVEFLVSFYNNEISEKSEIFDDQFSVERPDGSNFTLKIRSTKLEDSAMYFCASSWGLAGANEQFFGPGTRLTVL.

The V call is TRBV2, the J call TRBJ1-2; TRBD1 matches 7 bases. The CDR3 is made up of 14 amino acids. V was clipped by 6 bases and J by 0 bases; unmatched bases: 4. From germline, CDR1 is SNHLY and CDR2 FYNNEI. The CDR3 sequence: CASRLQGTNYGYTF. The CDR3 nucleotides read TGTGCCAGCAGGTTACAGGGGACTAACTATGGCTACACCTTC.

The rearrangement joins TRBV11-2 to TRBJ2-1; no reliable D call. The CDR3 totals 11 residues. Germline V gives CDR1 SGHAT, CDR2 FQNNGV. Trimming removed 2 bases at V and 12 bases at J, with 8 bases between. For the CDR3, the DNA is TGTGCCAGCAGCTTAAAGCTCGGGCAGTTCTTC. It translates to CASSLKLGQFF.

This sequence joins TRBV5-1 and TRBJ1-4; 9 bases map to TRBD1. CDR1 and CDR2 (germline): SGHRS, YFSETQ. The J segment lost 0 bases and the V segment lost 4 bases, leaving 4 bases of the junction unmatched. This CDR3 is 16 amino acids long. CDR3: CASSPGTGSTNEKLFF. The CDR3 DNA reads as TGCGCCAGCAGCCCAGGGACAGGGTCAACTAATGAAAAACTGTTTTTT.

V gene TRBV7-6 combines with J gene TRBJ2-3, with TRBD2 as a possible D gene (6 bases). Trimming shortened V by 0 bases and J by 6 bases, and 10 bases separated the two germline ends. Germline V gene lookup returns CDR1 SGHVS and CDR2 FNYEAQ. This CDR3 comprises 14 residues. In nucleotides, the CDR3 is TGTGCCAGCAGCTTAGCTGGGCTAGCGGATACGCAGTATTTT. Its protein product is CASSLAGLADTQYF.

This chain uses TRBV5-4 with TRBJ2-3, with 12 bases fitting TRBD2. Germline V gene data show CDR1 as SGHNT and CDR2 as YYREEE (reference sequence). V was pared by 4 bases and J by 1 base, with 4 bases of the junction left unmatched. The CDR3 runs 16 residues. This CDR3 is CASSVRLAGGTDTQYF. The CDR3, as DNA: TGTGCCAGCAGCGTCCGACTAGCGGGAGGCACAGATACGCAGTATTTT.

V is TRBV6-5 and J is TRBJ1-4; 7 bases are a match to TRBD1. CDR1 is MNHEY and CDR2 is SVGAGI in the germline V gene. V lost 0 bases and J lost 8; bases outside the gene matches: 6. The CDR3 runs 15 residues. The CDR3 coding sequence is TGTGCCAGCAGTTACTCAAGCAGGGGGAGCGAAAAACTGTTTTTT. Protein: CASSYSSRGSEKLFF.